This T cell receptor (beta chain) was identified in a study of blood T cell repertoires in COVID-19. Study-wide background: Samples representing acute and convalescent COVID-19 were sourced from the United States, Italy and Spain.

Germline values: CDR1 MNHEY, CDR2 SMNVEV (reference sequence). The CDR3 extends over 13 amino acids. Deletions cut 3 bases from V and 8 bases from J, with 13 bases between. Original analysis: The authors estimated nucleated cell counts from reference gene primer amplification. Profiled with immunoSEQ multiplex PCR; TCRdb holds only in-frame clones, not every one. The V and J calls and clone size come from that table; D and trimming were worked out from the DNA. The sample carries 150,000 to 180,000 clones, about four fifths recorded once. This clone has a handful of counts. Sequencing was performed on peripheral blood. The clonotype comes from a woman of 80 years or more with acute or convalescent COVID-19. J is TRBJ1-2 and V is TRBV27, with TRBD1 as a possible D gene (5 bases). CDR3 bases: TGTGCCAGCAGTTTGACAGTACAAAGCGGCTACACCTTC. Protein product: CASSLTVQSGYTF.